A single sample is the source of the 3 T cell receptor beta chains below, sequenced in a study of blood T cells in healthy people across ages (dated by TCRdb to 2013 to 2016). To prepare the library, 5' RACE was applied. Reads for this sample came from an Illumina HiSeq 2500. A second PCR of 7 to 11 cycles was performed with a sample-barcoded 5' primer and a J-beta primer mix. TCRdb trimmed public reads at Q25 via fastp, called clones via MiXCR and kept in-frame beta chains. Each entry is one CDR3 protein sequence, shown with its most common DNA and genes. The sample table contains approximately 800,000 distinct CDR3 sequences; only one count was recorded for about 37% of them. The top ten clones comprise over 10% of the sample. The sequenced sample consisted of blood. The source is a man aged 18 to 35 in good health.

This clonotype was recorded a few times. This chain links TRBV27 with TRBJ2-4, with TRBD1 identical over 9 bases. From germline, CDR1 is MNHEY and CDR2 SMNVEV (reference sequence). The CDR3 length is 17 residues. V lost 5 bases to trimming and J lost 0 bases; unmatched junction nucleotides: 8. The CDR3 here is CASSKTGTGLAKNIQYF. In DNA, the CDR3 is TGTGCCAGCAGTAAAACCGGGACAGGGTTAGCCAAAAACATTCAGTACTTC.

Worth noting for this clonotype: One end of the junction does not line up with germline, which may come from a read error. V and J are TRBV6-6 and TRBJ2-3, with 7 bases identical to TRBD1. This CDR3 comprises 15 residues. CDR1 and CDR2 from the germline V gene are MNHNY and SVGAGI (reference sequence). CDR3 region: CAGSYPKGQQGTQYF. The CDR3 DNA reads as TGTGCCGGCAGTTACCCTAAGGGACAGCAAGGGACGCAGTATTTT.

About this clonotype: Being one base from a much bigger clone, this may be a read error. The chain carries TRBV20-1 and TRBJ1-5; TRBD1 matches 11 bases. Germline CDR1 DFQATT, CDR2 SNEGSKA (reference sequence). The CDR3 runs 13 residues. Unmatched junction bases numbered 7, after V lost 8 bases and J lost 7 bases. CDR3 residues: CSTLDRGRQPQHF. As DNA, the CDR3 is TGCAGTACCCTGGACAGGGGGCGGCAGCCCCAGCATTTT.